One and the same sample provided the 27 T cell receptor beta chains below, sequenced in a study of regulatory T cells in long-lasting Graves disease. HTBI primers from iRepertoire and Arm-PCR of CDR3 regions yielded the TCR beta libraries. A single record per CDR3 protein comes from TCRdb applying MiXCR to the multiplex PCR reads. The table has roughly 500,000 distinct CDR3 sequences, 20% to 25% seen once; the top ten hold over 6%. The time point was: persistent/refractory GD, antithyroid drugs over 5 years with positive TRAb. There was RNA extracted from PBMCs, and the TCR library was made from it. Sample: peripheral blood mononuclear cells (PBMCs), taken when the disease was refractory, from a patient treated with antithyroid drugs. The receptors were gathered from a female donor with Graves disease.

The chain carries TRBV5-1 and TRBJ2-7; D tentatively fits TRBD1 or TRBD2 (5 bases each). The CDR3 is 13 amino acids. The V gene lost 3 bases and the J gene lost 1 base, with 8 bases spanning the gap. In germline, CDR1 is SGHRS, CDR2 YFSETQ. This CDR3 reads CASSWDGSYEQYF. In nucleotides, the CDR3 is TGCGCCAGCAGCTGGGACGGGTCCTACGAGCAGTACTTC.

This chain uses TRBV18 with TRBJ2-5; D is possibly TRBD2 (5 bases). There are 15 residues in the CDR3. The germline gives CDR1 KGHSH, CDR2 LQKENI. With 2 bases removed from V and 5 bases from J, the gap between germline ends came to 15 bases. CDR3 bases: TGTGCCAGCTCACCAATGGGAGAGAAAGGGGAGACCCAGTACTTC. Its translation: CASSPMGEKGETQYF.

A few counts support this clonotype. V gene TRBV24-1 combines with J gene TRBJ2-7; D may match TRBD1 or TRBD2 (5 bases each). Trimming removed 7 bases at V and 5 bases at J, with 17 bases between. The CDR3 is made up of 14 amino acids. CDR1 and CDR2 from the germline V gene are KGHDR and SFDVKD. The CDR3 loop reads CATSPSGTDDEQYF. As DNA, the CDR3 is TGTGCCACCAGCCCCTCTGGGACGGATGACGAGCAGTACTTC.

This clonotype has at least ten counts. In DNA, the CDR3 is TGTGCCATCAGTGAAGGGTCGGGGGCCCCCCAAGAGACCCAGTACTTC. Translated, it gives CAISEGSGAPQETQYF. This sequence joins TRBV10-3 and TRBJ2-5; D is tentatively TRBD1 or TRBD2 (6 bases each). Trimming removed 3 bases at V and 1 base at J, with 15 bases between. The CDR3 sequence is 16 residues long. Germline V lookup: CDR1 ENHRY, CDR2 SYGVKD.

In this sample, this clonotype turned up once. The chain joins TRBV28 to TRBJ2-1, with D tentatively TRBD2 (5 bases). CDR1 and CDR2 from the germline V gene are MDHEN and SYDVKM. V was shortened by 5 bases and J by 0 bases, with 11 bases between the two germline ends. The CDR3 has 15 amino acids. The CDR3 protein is CASSVAYSSYNEQFF. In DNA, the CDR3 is TGTGCCAGCAGTGTAGCGTATAGCTCCTACAATGAGCAGTTCTTC.

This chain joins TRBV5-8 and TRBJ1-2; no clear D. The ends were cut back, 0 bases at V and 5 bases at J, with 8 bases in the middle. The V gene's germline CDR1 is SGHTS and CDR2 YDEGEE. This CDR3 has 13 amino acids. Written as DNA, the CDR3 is TGTGCCAGCAGCTTGGAATCGGGGTATGGCTACACCTTC. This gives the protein CASSLESGYGYTF.

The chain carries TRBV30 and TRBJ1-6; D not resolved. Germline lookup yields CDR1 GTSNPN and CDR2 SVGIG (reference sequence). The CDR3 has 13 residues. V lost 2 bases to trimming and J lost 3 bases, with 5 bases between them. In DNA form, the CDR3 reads TGTGCCTGGAGTCCGGACTATAATTCACCCCTCCACTTT. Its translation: CAWSPDYNSPLHF. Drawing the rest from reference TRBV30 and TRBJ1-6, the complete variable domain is SQTIHQWPATLVQPVGSPLSLECTVEGTSNPNLYWYRQAAGRGLQLLFYSVGIGQISSEVPQNLSASRPQDRQFILSSKKLLLSDSGFYLCAWSPDYNSPLHFGNGTRLTVT.

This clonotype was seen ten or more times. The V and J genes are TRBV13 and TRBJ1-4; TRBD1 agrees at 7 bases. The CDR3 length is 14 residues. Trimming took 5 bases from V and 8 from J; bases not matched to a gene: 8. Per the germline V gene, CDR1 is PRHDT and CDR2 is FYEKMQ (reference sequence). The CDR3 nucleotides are TGTGCCAGCAGCGCCAGGGGGAAGGGGGAAAAACTGTTTTTT. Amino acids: CASSARGKGEKLFF.

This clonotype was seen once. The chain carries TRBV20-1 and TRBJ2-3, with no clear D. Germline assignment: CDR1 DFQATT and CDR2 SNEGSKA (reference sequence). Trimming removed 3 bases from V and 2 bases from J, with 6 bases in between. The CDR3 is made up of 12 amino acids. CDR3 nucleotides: TGCAGTGCTAGGCGGTCCACAGATACGCAGTATTTT. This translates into CSARRSTDTQYF.

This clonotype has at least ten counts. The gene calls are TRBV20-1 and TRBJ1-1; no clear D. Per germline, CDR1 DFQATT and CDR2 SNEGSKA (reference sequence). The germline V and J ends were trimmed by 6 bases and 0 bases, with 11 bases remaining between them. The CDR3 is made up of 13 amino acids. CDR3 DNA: TGCAGTGCCCAAGGGCAGATGAACACTGAAGCTTTCTTT. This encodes CSAQGQMNTEAFF.

CDR3 sequence (DNA): TGTGCCAGCAGCTTAGCGTTAGCGGGAGTAATAGATACGCAGTATTTT. Its protein product is CASSLALAGVIDTQYF. The chain recombines TRBV7-8 with TRBJ2-3; TRBD2 matches 9 bases. Germline V gives CDR1 SGHVS, CDR2 FQNEAQ. V gave up 0 bases and J gave up 5 bases; unmatched junction bases: 6. CDR3 length equals 16 residues.

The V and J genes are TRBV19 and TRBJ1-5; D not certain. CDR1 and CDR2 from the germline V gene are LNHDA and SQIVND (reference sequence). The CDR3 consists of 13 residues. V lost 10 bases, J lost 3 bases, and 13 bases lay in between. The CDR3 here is CAIGDRSNQPQHF. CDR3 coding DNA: TGTGCCATTGGAGACCGCTCCAATCAGCCCCAGCATTTT. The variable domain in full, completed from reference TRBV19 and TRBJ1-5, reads DGGITQSPKYLFRKEGQNVTLSCEQNLNHDAMYWYRQDPGQGLRLIYYSQIVNDFQKGDIAEGYSVSREKKESFPLTVTSAQKNPTAFYLCAIGDRSNQPQHFGDGTRLSIL.

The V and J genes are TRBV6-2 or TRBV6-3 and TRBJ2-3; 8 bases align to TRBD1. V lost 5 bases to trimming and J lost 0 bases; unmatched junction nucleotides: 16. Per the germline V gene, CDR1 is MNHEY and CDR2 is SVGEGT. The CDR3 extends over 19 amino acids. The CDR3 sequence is CASSGGGSRGRMSTDTQYF. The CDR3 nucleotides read TGTGCCAGCAGTGGTGGGGGGAGCAGGGGGCGTATGAGCACAGATACGCAGTATTTT.

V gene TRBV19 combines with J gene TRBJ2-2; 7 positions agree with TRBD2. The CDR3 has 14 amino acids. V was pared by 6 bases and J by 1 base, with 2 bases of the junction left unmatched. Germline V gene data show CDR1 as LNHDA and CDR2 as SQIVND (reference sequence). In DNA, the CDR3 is TGTGCCAGTAGGGCGGGGGTGAACACCGGGGAGCTGTTTTTT. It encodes CASRAGVNTGELFF. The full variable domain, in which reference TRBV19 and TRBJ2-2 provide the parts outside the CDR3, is DGGITQSPKYLFRKEGQNVTLSCEQNLNHDAMYWYRQDPGQGLRLIYYSQIVNDFQKGDIAEGYSVSREKKESFPLTVTSAQKNPTAFYLCASRAGVNTGELFFGEGSRLTVL.

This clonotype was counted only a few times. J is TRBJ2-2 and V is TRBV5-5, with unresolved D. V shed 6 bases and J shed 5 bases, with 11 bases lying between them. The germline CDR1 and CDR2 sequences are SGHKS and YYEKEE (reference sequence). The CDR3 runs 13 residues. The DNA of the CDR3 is TGTGCCAGCACCCTGTTTGTGACCGGGGAGCTGTTTTTT. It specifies CASTLFVTGELFF.

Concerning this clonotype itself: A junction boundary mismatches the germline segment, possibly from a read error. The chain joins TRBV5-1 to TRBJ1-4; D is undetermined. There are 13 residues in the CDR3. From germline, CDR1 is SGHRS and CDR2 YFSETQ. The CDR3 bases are TGTGCCAGCAGCTTAGAGGGTGGTGAAAAACTGTTTTTT. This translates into CASSLEGGEKLFF.

The CDR3 region is CASGSSDLTDTQYF. DNA for the CDR3: TGTGCCAGTGGATCTAGCGACCTCACAGATACGCAGTATTTT. This chain uses TRBV28 with TRBJ2-3; TRBD2 might be the D (6 bases). Germline V gives CDR1 MDHEN, CDR2 SYDVKM. The CDR3 is made up of 14 amino acids. The V and J ends lost 9 bases and 2 bases respectively, with 15 bases between them. The entire variable domain, with the rest obtained from reference TRBV28 and TRBJ2-3, is as follows: DVKVTQSSRYLVKRTGEKVFLECVQDMDHENMFWYRQDPGLGLRLIYFSYDVKMKEKGDIPEGYSVSREKKERFSLILESASTNQTSMYLCASGSSDLTDTQYFGPGTRLTVL.

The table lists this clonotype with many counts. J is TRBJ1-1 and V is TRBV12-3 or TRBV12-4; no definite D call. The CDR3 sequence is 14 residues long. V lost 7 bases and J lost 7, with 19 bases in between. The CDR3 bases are TGTGCCAGCAATGACAAGGCCCGGCGGAGTGAAGCTTTCTTT. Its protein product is CASNDKARRSEAFF.

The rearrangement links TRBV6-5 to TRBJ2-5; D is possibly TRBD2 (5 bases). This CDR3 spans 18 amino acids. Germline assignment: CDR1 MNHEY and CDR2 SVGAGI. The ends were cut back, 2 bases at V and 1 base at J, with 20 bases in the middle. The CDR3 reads CASSYPGVSGNLQETQYF. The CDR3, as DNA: TGTGCCAGCAGTTACCCCGGGGTGAGCGGAAACCTCCAAGAGACCCAGTACTTC.

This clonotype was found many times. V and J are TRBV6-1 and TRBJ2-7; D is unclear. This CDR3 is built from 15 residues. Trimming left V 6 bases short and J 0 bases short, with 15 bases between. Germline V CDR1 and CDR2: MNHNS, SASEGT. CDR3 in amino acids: CASSVHFRSSYEQYF. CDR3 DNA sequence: TGTGCCAGCAGCGTCCACTTCAGGAGCTCCTACGAGCAGTACTTC.

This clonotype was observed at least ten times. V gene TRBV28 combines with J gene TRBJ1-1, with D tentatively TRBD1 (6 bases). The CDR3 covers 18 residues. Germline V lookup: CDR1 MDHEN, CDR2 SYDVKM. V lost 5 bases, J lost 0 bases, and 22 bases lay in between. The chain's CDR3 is CASSPSWAGASLNTEAFF. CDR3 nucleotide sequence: TGTGCCAGCAGTCCGAGCTGGGCAGGGGCAAGTTTGAACACTGAAGCTTTCTTT.

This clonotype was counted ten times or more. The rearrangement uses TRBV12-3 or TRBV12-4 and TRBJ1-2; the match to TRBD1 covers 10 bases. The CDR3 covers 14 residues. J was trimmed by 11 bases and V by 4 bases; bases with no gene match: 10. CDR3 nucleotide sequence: TGTGCCAGCAGTTCCTCAGACAGGGGGCGACGGTACACCTTC. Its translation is CASSSSDRGRRYTF.

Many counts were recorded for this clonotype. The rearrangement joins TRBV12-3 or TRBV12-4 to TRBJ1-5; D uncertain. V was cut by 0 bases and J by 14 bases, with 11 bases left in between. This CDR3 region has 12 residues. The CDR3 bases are TGTGCCAGCAGTTTAGCGCGGACCTCAAAGCATTTT. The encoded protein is CASSLARTSKHF.

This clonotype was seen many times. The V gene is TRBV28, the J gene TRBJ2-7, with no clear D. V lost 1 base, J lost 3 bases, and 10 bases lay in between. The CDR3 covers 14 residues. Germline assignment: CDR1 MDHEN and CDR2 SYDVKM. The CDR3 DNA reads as TGTGCCAGCAGTTTATTCCCAGGAAACTACGAGCAGTACTTC. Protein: CASSLFPGNYEQYF.

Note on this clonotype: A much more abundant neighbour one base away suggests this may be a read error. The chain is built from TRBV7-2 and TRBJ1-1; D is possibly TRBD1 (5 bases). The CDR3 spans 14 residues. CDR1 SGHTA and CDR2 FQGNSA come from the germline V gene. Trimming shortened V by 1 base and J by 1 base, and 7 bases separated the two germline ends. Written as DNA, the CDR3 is TGTGCCAGCAGCTTAGTCGGGGCGAACACTGAAGCTTTCTTT. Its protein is CASSLVGANTEAFF. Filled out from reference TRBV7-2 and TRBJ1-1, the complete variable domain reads GAGVSQSPSNKVTEKGKDVELRCDPISGHTALYWYRQSLGQGLEFLIYFQGNSAPDKSGLPSDRFSAERTGGSVSTLTIQRTQQEDSAVYLCASSLVGANTEAFFGQGTRLTVV.

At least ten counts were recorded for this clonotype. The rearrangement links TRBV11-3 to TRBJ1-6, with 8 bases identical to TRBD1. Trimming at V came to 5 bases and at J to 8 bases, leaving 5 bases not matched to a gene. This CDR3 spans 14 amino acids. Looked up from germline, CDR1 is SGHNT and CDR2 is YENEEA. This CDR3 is CASSPDREDSPLHF. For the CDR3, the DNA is TGTGCCAGCAGCCCGGACAGGGAGGATTCACCCCTCCACTTT.

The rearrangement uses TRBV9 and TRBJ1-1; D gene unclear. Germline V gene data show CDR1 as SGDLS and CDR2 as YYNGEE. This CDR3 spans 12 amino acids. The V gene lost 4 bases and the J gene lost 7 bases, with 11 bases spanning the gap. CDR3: CASSSHGNEAFF. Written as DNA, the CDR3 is TGTGCCAGCAGCTCCCACGGTAATGAAGCTTTCTTT.